The clone carrying this TCR beta chain has ten or more counts. Its antigen is unknown. This sample was taken from a study of T cell repertoires in cytomegalovirus infection. As for the study in general: Public TCR beta signatures were indicative of both CMV infection and a matching HLA type. Findings and caveats of the study: Carriage of CMV together with the relevant HLA was identifiable through cumulative public TCR beta family frequency.

Per the germline V gene, CDR1 is WSHSY and CDR2 is SAAADI. V trimming: 4 bases; J trimming: 0 bases; junction bases outside the gene matches: 7. This CDR3 has 16 residues. TCRdb reprocessed the reads with MiXCR, giving one entry per CDR3 protein. The table lists 310,000 or so distinct CDR3 sequences, roughly 24% of them singletons. The receptor was isolated from a human donor in good health (CMV status not recorded). Some clones in this sample may be carry-over from other donors' samples. J is TRBJ2-3 and V is TRBV10-2, with 7 bases fitting TRBD2. Sequencing was done on a sample of PBMCs. The CDR3 nucleotides read TGCGCCAGCAGTGGTGCTAGCGGCGTTAGCACAGATACGCAGTATTTT. Protein sequence: CASSGASGVSTDTQYF.